Below are 7 T cell receptor beta chains sequenced from a single sample in a study of blood T cell repertoires in COVID-19. Using immunoSEQ multiplex PCR, the repertoire was profiled, and TCRdb retains in-frame clones only, with some absent. The sample holds around 400,000 clones; 80% to 90% are singletons and the top ten take around 1.3%. The sample was peripheral blood. Receptor source: a man aged 35-49 years with acute or convalescent COVID-19.

The rearrangement links TRBV21-1 to TRBJ1-2. TRBV21-1 is given as a pseudogene. The CDR3 contains 15 residues. In nucleotides, the CDR3 is TGTGCCAGCAGAGCCACTGGACGGGAGGGCTATGGCTACACCTTC. It translates to CASRATGREGYGYTF.

The genes are TRBV29-1 and TRBJ2-7, with 8 bases identical to TRBD2. CDR1 is SQVTM and CDR2 is ANQGSEA in the germline V gene. The CDR3 covers 16 residues. V dropped 4 bases and J dropped 4; count of bases not matched to a gene: 15. CDR3 nucleotides: TGCAGCGTTGTTGGCCCGTTTAGCGGGGTTACTTACGAGCAGTACTTC. Its translation is CSVVGPFSGVTYEQYF.

Points on this clone: At one end the junction does not follow the germline gene, possibly because of a read error. This rearrangement joins TRBV19 to TRBJ1-2; TRBD1 matches at 11 bases. The CDR3 has 13 residues. Germline assignment: CDR1 LNHDA and CDR2 SQIVND (reference sequence). CDR3 nucleotide sequence: TGTGCCAGTAGTATGGACCCCGGGACAGGGGGGGCCTTC. Its protein is CASSMDPGTGGAF.

This clone has a handful of counts. The V call is TRBV6-4, the J call TRBJ2-6; D remains unclear. Germline V gene lookup returns CDR1 MRHNA and CDR2 SNTAGT. The length of the CDR3 is 15 residues. Trimming took 8 bases from V and 0 from J, leaving 11 bases between them. CDR3 sequence (DNA): TGTGCCAGCGCGGCTGAGCCCTCTGGGGCCAACGTCCTGACTTTC. It encodes CASAAEPSGANVLTF.

This chain connects TRBV15 to TRBJ1-1; D gene uncertain. This CDR3 region has 12 residues. CDR1 LNHNV and CDR2 YYDKDF come from the germline V gene (reference sequence). Trimming pared 4 bases from V and 1 base from J, leaving 4 bases between. The chain's CDR3 is CATSTGNTEAFF. The CDR3 nucleotides are TGTGCCACCAGCACCGGGAACACTGAAGCTTTCTTT.

This clone has just one count. This chain uses TRBV7-9 with TRBJ2-4; 7 nucleotides match TRBD1. Per the germline V gene, CDR1 is SEHNR and CDR2 is FQNEAQ (reference sequence). Trimming took 3 bases from V and 9 from J; bases not matched to a gene: 8. The length of the CDR3 is 14 residues. The CDR3: CASSFGQVNRIQYF. CDR3 bases: TGTGCCAGCAGCTTTGGACAGGTCAACCGCATTCAGTACTTC.

The V gene is TRBV10-3, the J gene TRBJ2-3; 7 bases are a match to TRBD2. The V gene end was trimmed by 10 bases and the J gene end by 4 bases; junction bases not matched to a gene: 11. The CDR3 runs 14 residues. Germline loops: CDR1 ENHRY, CDR2 SYGVKD. The CDR3 sequence: CATASTRGADTQYF. CDR3 nucleotide sequence: TGTGCCACCGCGAGCACCCGGGGGGCAGATACGCAGTATTTT.